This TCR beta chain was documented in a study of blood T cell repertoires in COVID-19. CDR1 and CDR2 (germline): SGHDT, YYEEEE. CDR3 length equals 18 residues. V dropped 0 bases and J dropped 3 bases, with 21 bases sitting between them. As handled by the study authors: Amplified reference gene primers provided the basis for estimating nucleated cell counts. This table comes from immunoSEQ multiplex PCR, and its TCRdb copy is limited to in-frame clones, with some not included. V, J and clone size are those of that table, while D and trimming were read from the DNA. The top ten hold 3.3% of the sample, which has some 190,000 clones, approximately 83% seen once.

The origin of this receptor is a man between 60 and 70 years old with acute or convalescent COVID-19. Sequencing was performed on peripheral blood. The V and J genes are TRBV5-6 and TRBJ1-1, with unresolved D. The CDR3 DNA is TGTGCCAGCAGCTTGGCCGGATTTAGGCTGACCGAGGACACTGAAGCTTTCTTT. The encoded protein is CASSLAGFRLTEDTEAFF.